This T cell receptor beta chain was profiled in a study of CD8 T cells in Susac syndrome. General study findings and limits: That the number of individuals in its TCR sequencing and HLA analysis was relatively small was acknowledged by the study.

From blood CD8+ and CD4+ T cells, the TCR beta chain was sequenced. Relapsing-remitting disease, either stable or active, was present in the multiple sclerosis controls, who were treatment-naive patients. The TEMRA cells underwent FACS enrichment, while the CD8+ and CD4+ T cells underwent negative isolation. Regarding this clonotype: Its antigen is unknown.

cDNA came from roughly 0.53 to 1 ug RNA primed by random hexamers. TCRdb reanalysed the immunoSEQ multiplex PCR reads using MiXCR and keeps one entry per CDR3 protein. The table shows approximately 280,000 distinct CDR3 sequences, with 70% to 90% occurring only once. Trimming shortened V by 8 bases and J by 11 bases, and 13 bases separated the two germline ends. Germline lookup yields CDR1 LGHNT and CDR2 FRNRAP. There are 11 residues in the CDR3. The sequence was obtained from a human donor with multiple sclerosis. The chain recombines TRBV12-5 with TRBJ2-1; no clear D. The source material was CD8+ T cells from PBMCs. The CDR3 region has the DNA TGTGCTAGTTTCTTAGTAAGTAAGCAGTTCTTC. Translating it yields CASFLVSKQFF.